These T cell receptor beta chains were read from a single sample in a study of response to subunit inactivated influenza vaccine. TCRdb reanalysed the RT-PCR reads using MiXCR and keeps one entry per CDR3 protein. Among about 620,000 distinct CDR3 sequences listed, over 9% were seen once. The sample was also reused in another study, on T cells expressing NK-cell markers.

This specimen consisted of PBMCs from blood, obtained on the day of vaccination. The receptors shown here come from a man aged 50 to 60 who received an inactivated influenza vaccine. The CDR3 runs from the conserved cysteine through the conserved F or W. A D gene is named only where the DNA matches it firmly. The size field is filled for only some rows; it gives once, few, many or a size class.

TRBV7-6	TRBJ2-1	few	TRBD2	TGTGCCAGCAGGAGGACTAGCGGGGTGAATGAGCAGTTCTTC	CASRRTSGVNEQFF
TRBV12-3/TRBV12-4	TRBJ1-2	few	NA	TGTGCCAGCAGTTTTTACAGCAACCGTGGCTACACCTTC	CASSFYSNRGYTF
TRBV5-5	TRBJ2-2	NA	TRBD2	TGTGCCAGCAGCTTGGTAGCGGGGGGACCCACCGGGGAGCTGTTTTTT	CASSLVAGGPTGELFF
TRBV24-1	TRBJ2-5	NA	NA	TGTGCCACCAGTGATTCCGGGACTCTGAGGGAGACCCAGTACTTC	CATSDSGTLRETQYF
TRBV2	TRBJ2-3	few	TRBD2	TGTGCCAGCGAACGGGGGGGCTACACAGATACGCAGTATTTT	CASERGGYTDTQYF
TRBV24-1	TRBJ2-1	many	TRBD2	TGTGCCACCAGTGAGCCGGGACTAGCGGGAGACATTGAGCAGTTCTTC	CATSEPGLAGDIEQFF
TRBV12-3/TRBV12-4	TRBJ2-2	few	TRBD2	TGTGCCAGCAGCAGGGACTACGCGAACACCGGGGAGCTGTTTTTT	CASSRDYANTGELFF
TRBV12-3/TRBV12-4	TRBJ2-7	few	NA	TGTGCCAGCAGTCCCTACTTCAGCCAGCCCTACGAGCAGTACTTC	CASSPYFSQPYEQYF
TRBV7-3	TRBJ2-1	NA	NA	TGTGCCAGCAGCTCCGCCCTAACGAGAGAGCAGTTCTTC	CASSSALTREQFF
TRBV21-1	TRBJ2-3	few	NA	TGTGCCAGCAGCAAGGCAAGACAGACAGATACGCAGTATTTT	CASSKARQTDTQYF
TRBV6-1	TRBJ2-1	few	TRBD1	TGTGCCAGCAGTGACACCGGGACAGGGTCGTGGAATGAGCAGTTCTTC	CASSDTGTGSWNEQFF
TRBV27	TRBJ2-1	once	NA	TGTGCCAGCAGTTTGACTGGGGGTCCCCCCTACAATGAGCAGTTCTTC	CASSLTGGPPYNEQFF
TRBV7-2	TRBJ2-5	NA	NA	TGTGCCAGCAGCTTATACTCCGGACTAAAGCCAGAGACCCAGTACTTC	CASSLYSGLKPETQYF
TRBV20-1	TRBJ1-1	NA	NA	TGCAGTGCCCCTCAAACAGGAGGGAACACTGAAGCTTTCTTT	CSAPQTGGNTEAFF
TRBV7-2	TRBJ1-5	many	TRBD1	TGTGCCAGCAGCTCTGCAGGGGGAAGCCAGCCCCAGCATTTT	CASSSAGGSQPQHF
TRBV18	TRBJ2-3	few	TRBD2	TGTGCCAGCTCACCGCTAGCGGCCGGCACAGATACGCAGTATTTT	CASSPLAAGTDTQYF
TRBV28	TRBJ2-1	NA	NA	TGTGCCAGCAGTCTACAGGGAAACCCACACAATGAGCAGTTCTTC	CASSLQGNPHNEQFF
TRBV7-2	TRBJ2-7	many	NA	TGCGCCAGCAGCTTGGTTGGCGGGCCCTCCTACGAGCAGTACTTC	CASSLVGGPSYEQYF
TRBV20-1	TRBJ2-7	NA	NA	TGCAGTGCCCCCCGCGGGGAACACGAGCAGTACTTC	CSAPRGEHEQYF
TRBV20-1	TRBJ2-2	few	NA	TGCAGTGCTAGAGACCCCCCCGGGGAGCTGTTTTTT	CSARDPPGELFF
TRBV20-1	TRBJ2-1	many	NA	TGCAGTGCTAGAGACCCCCCTGAGCAGTTCTTC	CSARDPPEQFF
TRBV5-5	TRBJ2-2	few	NA	TGTGCCAGCAGCTTGTTTCTAAACACCGGGGAGCTGTTTTTT	CASSLFLNTGELFF
TRBV6-2/TRBV6-3	TRBJ2-2	NA	NA	TGTGCCAGCACCCTGAGCGGGGAGCTGTTTTTT	CASTLSGELFF
TRBV7-9	TRBJ2-7	NA	TRBD2	TGTGCCAGCACCCCACCAGGGGCGGGGGGCTCCTACGAGCAGTACTTC	CASTPPGAGGSYEQYF
TRBV20-1	TRBJ2-3	NA	TRBD2	TGCAGTGCTAGAGATCATAGCGGGGGGAATACAGATACGCAGTATTTT	CSARDHSGGNTDTQYF
TRBV18	TRBJ2-2	NA	NA	TGTGCCAGCTCCCGGTTCGGAGGGCCTGAACCCCCGAACACCGGGGAGCTGTTTTTT	CASSRFGGPEPPNTGELFF
TRBV6-5	TRBJ1-1	NA	NA	TGTGCCAGCAGTTCCCCCTATCGGGGCTGGACCACTGAAGCTTTCTTT	CASSSPYRGWTTEAFF
TRBV3-1	TRBJ2-1	few	NA	TGTGCCAGCAGCCCCGCGCCACTCAATGAGCAGTTCTTC	CASSPAPLNEQFF
TRBV25-1	TRBJ2-7	few	TRBD1	TGTGCCAGAGCTGACAGGGCCTACTGCTACTACGAGCAGTACTTC	CARADRAYCYYEQYF
TRBV7-9	TRBJ1-2	NA	TRBD1	TGTGCCAGCAGCCCGAGGGTAGGACAGGGGATTTATGGCTACACCTTC	CASSPRVGQGIYGYTF
TRBV7-9	TRBJ2-5	few	NA	TGTGCCAGCAGCACGGGGTGGGATGGGACCCAGTACTTC	CASSTGWDGTQYF
TRBV13	TRBJ1-2	NA	NA	TGTGCCAGCAGCTTAGTGGGGGTTCAGGGCGACTATGGCTACACCTTC	CASSLVGVQGDYGYTF
TRBV18	TRBJ2-4	NA	NA	TGTGCCAGCTCACCCGACGGGGGCATTCAGTACTTC	CASSPDGGIQYF